Listed below are T cell receptor beta chains from one sample, sequenced in a study of T cell changes during pregnancy in multiple sclerosis. The table came from immunoSEQ multiplex PCR; TCRdb's copy has only in-frame clones and leaves some out. The sample yields approximately 93,000 clones, less than 95% seen once. The sequenced sample was peripheral blood, obtained in the first trimester of pregnancy. These receptors were collected from a female donor in good health, enrolled as a control in a pregnancy study. Both conserved end residues are part of each CDR3. D genes are given only for firm matches. Clone size is given for some rows only: seen once, a few or many times, or a class if the clone is expanded.

len: 16
abundance: .
v_gene: TRBV5-1
j_gene: TRBJ1-4
d_gene: TRBD1
CDR3nt: TGCGCCAGCAGCTGGACAGGGAATCCAACTAATGAAAAACTGTTTTTT
CDR3aa: CASSWTGNPTNEKLFF

len: 15
abundance: .
v_gene: TRBV7-6
j_gene: TRBJ2-2
d_gene: TRBD2
CDR3nt: TGTGCCAGCAGTCCCCTGTGGGGGGGTGTCGGGGAGCTGTTTTTT
CDR3aa: CASSPLWGGVGELFF

len: 13
abundance: .
v_gene: TRBV27
j_gene: TRBJ2-3
d_gene: .
CDR3nt: TGTGCCAGCACCCGAAGTAGGGGTGATACGCAGTATTTT
CDR3aa: CASTRSRGDTQYF

len: 16
abundance: .
v_gene: TRBV4-3
j_gene: TRBJ2-1
d_gene: .
CDR3nt: TGCGCCAGCAGCCAAGATCATCGGGCAGGGTTCAATGAGCAGTTCTTC
CDR3aa: CASSQDHRAGFNEQFF

len: 15
abundance: .
v_gene: TRBV30
j_gene: TRBJ1-1
d_gene: .
CDR3nt: TGTGCCTGGAGTCCGCTAGCGGACAGGAACACTGAAGCTTTCTTT
CDR3aa: CAWSPLADRNTEAFF

len: 16
abundance: .
v_gene: TRBV18
j_gene: TRBJ2-4
d_gene: .
CDR3nt: TGTGCCAGCTCACCAATGAGGGTTGGGGCCAAAAACATTCAGTACTTC
CDR3aa: CASSPMRVGAKNIQYF

len: 17
abundance: .
v_gene: TRBV9
j_gene: TRBJ2-5
d_gene: TRBD2
CDR3nt: TGTGCCAGCAGCGGGCCACCGGCTAGCGGAACCCAAGAGACCCAGTACTTC
CDR3aa: CASSGPPASGTQETQYF

len: 15
abundance: once
v_gene: TRBV5-4
j_gene: TRBJ2-5
d_gene: TRBD1
CDR3nt: TGTGCCAGCAGCTCCCGAGCGACAGGGGGCGAGACCCAGTACTTC
CDR3aa: CASSSRATGGETQYF

len: 13
abundance: .
v_gene: TRBV30
j_gene: TRBJ2-1
d_gene: TRBD1
CDR3nt: TGTGCCTGGAACAGGGGCGCCCAGTCTGAGCAGTTCTTC
CDR3aa: CAWNRGAQSEQFF

len: 15
abundance: once
v_gene: TRBV7-9
j_gene: TRBJ2-1
d_gene: .
CDR3nt: TGTGCCAGCAGCTCTCCGGGGAGCTCCTACAATGAGCAGTTCTTC
CDR3aa: CASSSPGSSYNEQFF

len: 12
abundance: .
v_gene: TRBV11-2
j_gene: TRBJ2-3
d_gene: .
CDR3nt: TGTGCCAGCAGCTCGACAGTGCATACGCAGTATTTT
CDR3aa: CASSSTVHTQYF

len: 15
abundance: .
v_gene: TRBV4-3
j_gene: TRBJ2-5
d_gene: TRBD2
CDR3nt: TGCGCCAGCAGCCGCGGTGACGGGGAGGGAGAGACCCAGTACTTC
CDR3aa: CASSRGDGEGETQYF

len: 13
abundance: .
v_gene: TRBV29-1
j_gene: TRBJ2-1
d_gene: .
CDR3nt: TGCAGCGTTGCTCGAGGATCCTACAATGAGCAGTTCTTC
CDR3aa: CSVARGSYNEQFF

len: 14
abundance: .
v_gene: TRBV19
j_gene: TRBJ2-1
d_gene: TRBD1
CDR3nt: TGTGCCAGTAGTATCCTAACACAGGGGAATGAGCAGTTCTTC
CDR3aa: CASSILTQGNEQFF

len: 16
abundance: .
v_gene: TRBV4-2
j_gene: TRBJ2-4
d_gene: TRBD1
CDR3nt: TGTGCCAGCAGCCAGACCTCAACAGGGGGCGGGAACATTCAGTACTTC
CDR3aa: CASSQTSTGGGNIQYF

len: 11
abundance: .
v_gene: TRBV6-5
j_gene: TRBJ2-7
d_gene: .
CDR3nt: TGTGCCAGCTCGTTGGCTGACGAGCAGTACTTC
CDR3aa: CASSLADEQYF

len: 16
abundance: .
v_gene: TRBV4-3
j_gene: TRBJ1-3
d_gene: .
CDR3nt: TGCGCCAGCAGCCAAGATGGCCTGGGGCTCGGAAACACCATATATTTT
CDR3aa: CASSQDGLGLGNTIYF

len: 11
abundance: .
v_gene: TRBV28
j_gene: TRBJ1-2
d_gene: .
CDR3nt: TGTGCCACCACAGGGAGGGATGGCTACACCTTC
CDR3aa: CATTGRDGYTF

len: 11
abundance: .
v_gene: TRBV5-1
j_gene: TRBJ2-7
d_gene: .
CDR3nt: TGCGCCAGCAGCGGGAGCTACGAGCAGTACTTC
CDR3aa: CASSGSYEQYF

len: 14
abundance: .
v_gene: TRBV7-3
j_gene: TRBJ1-5
d_gene: TRBD1
CDR3nt: TGTGCCAGCAGCTCGACAGGGCCCGAACAGCCCCAGCATTTT
CDR3aa: CASSSTGPEQPQHF

len: 16
abundance: .
v_gene: TRBV6-5
j_gene: TRBJ2-2
d_gene: TRBD1
CDR3nt: TGTGCCAGCAGTTTCTCCGACAGGGCGGGCACCGGGGAGCTGTTTTTT
CDR3aa: CASSFSDRAGTGELFF

len: 15
abundance: .
v_gene: TRBV7-2
j_gene: TRBJ1-1
d_gene: .
CDR3nt: TGTGCCAGCAGCTTAGACAGGGCAAGGGACACTGAAGCTTTCTTT
CDR3aa: CASSLDRARDTEAFF

len: 19
abundance: .
v_gene: TRBV7-9
j_gene: TRBJ2-1
d_gene: .
CDR3nt: TGTGCCAGCAGCCGGACGGAGGGACTAGGGGGCTATTCTTACAATGAGCAGTTCTTC
CDR3aa: CASSRTEGLGGYSYNEQFF

len: 15
abundance: .
v_gene: TRBV7-8
j_gene: TRBJ2-7
d_gene: .
CDR3nt: TGTGCCAGCAGCTTAGAGGGGTCGAGCTCCTACGAGCAGTACTTC
CDR3aa: CASSLEGSSSYEQYF

len: 15
abundance: .
v_gene: TRBV7-2
j_gene: TRBJ1-5
d_gene: .
CDR3nt: TGTGCCAGCAGCTTAGCGACACAGGGCGCGTCTCCCCAGCATTTT
CDR3aa: CASSLATQGASPQHF

len: 18
abundance: few
v_gene: TRBV4-2
j_gene: TRBJ2-2
d_gene: TRBD2
CDR3nt: TGTGCCAGCAGCCAAGAAATGGCTAGCGGGGGGGCGGTCGGGGAGCTGTTTTTT
CDR3aa: CASSQEMASGGAVGELFF

len: 13
abundance: once
v_gene: TRBV28
j_gene: TRBJ1-1
d_gene: TRBD1
CDR3nt: TGTGCCAGCACGAGAGGGGGCGCGGGTGAAGCTTTCTTT
CDR3aa: CASTRGGAGEAFF

len: 16
abundance: .
v_gene: TRBV11-2
j_gene: TRBJ2-3
d_gene: .
CDR3nt: TGTGCCAGCAGCTTAGTGGGCTACCCTAGCACAGATACGCAGTATTTT
CDR3aa: CASSLVGYPSTDTQYF

len: 13
abundance: .
v_gene: TRBV7-2
j_gene: TRBJ1-5
d_gene: .
CDR3nt: TGTGCCAGCAGCTCTCAGTCTAATCAGCCCCAGCATTTT
CDR3aa: CASSSQSNQPQHF

len: 16
abundance: .
v_gene: TRBV28
j_gene: TRBJ1-5
d_gene: TRBD1
CDR3nt: TGTGCCAGCACCCCATTGTACGGGACAGGGGGTCAGCCCCAGCATTTT
CDR3aa: CASTPLYGTGGQPQHF

len: 14
abundance: .
v_gene: TRBV7-9
j_gene: TRBJ2-7
d_gene: .
CDR3nt: TGTGCCAGCAGCTTTGGTGGAGGATCCTACGAGCAGTACTTC
CDR3aa: CASSFGGGSYEQYF

len: 15
abundance: .
v_gene: TRBV6-5
j_gene: TRBJ1-1
d_gene: .
CDR3nt: TGTGCCAGCAGTTACGGGGTACAGGGCAGCACTGAAGCTTTCTTT
CDR3aa: CASSYGVQGSTEAFF

len: 15
abundance: .
v_gene: TRBV14
j_gene: TRBJ1-1
d_gene: .
CDR3nt: TGTGCCAGCAGCCAAGATTTGGGACAGAACACTGAAGCTTTCTTT
CDR3aa: CASSQDLGQNTEAFF

len: 13
abundance: .
v_gene: TRBV28
j_gene: TRBJ1-5
d_gene: .
CDR3nt: TGTGCCAGCAGTAGACAGACCAATCAGCCCCAGCATTTT
CDR3aa: CASSRQTNQPQHF

len: 15
abundance: .
v_gene: TRBV30
j_gene: TRBJ1-2
d_gene: .
CDR3nt: TGTGCCTGGAGTACCAGCAGGGGCGAGAACTATGGCTACACCTTC
CDR3aa: CAWSTSRGENYGYTF

len: 15
abundance: .
v_gene: TRBV7-9
j_gene: TRBJ1-1
d_gene: TRBD1
CDR3nt: TGTGCCAGCAGCTTAGGGACAGGGTGGAACACTGAAGCTTTCTTT
CDR3aa: CASSLGTGWNTEAFF

len: 13
abundance: once
v_gene: TRBV6-5
j_gene: TRBJ1-2
d_gene: .
CDR3nt: TGTGCCAGCAGTCAAAGCGTAAGGAGGGGCTACACCTTC
CDR3aa: CASSQSVRRGYTF

len: 14
abundance: .
v_gene: TRBV7-9
j_gene: TRBJ2-3
d_gene: .
CDR3nt: TGTGCCAGCAGGGATCCGGGGGGCACAGATACGCAGTATTTT
CDR3aa: CASRDPGGTDTQYF

len: 16
abundance: .
v_gene: TRBV11-1
j_gene: TRBJ1-1
d_gene: TRBD1
CDR3nt: TGTGCCAGCAGCTTACCCACAGGGGGCACGAACACTGAAGCTTTCTTT
CDR3aa: CASSLPTGGTNTEAFF

len: 14
abundance: .
v_gene: TRBV6-1
j_gene: TRBJ1-5
d_gene: TRBD1
CDR3nt: TGTGCCAGCAGTGACTCGGACAGGGTTCAGCCCCAGCATTTT
CDR3aa: CASSDSDRVQPQHF

len: 14
abundance: .
v_gene: TRBV7-9
j_gene: TRBJ2-5
d_gene: .
CDR3nt: TGTGCCAGCAGCTTTCTGGACAGCTGGGAGACCCAGTACTTC
CDR3aa: CASSFLDSWETQYF

len: 18
abundance: .
v_gene: TRBV7-8
j_gene: TRBJ1-1
d_gene: TRBD1
CDR3nt: TGTGCCAGCAGCTACACGACAGGGGCTAAGAATAGAGTCACTGAAGCTTTCTTT
CDR3aa: CASSYTTGAKNRVTEAFF

len: 12
abundance: .
v_gene: TRBV19
j_gene: TRBJ1-1
d_gene: TRBD1
CDR3nt: TGTGCCAGTAGCCCTAACAGGGGTGAAGCTTTCTTT
CDR3aa: CASSPNRGEAFF

len: 12
abundance: .
v_gene: TRBV30
j_gene: TRBJ2-7
d_gene: .
CDR3nt: TGTGCCTGGAGTGGGGGAGCCGTCGAGCAGTACTTC
CDR3aa: CAWSGGAVEQYF

len: 16
abundance: .
v_gene: TRBV19
j_gene: TRBJ2-1
d_gene: TRBD2
CDR3nt: TGTGCCAGTAGTAGGACTAGCGGGGGGGCGTACAATGAGCAGTTCTTC
CDR3aa: CASSRTSGGAYNEQFF

len: 15
abundance: .
v_gene: TRBV27
j_gene: TRBJ1-2
d_gene: .
CDR3nt: TGTGCCAGCAGCGCCACGACATTTTCCACCTATGGCTACACCTTC
CDR3aa: CASSATTFSTYGYTF

len: 15
abundance: .
v_gene: TRBV4-2
j_gene: TRBJ2-3
d_gene: TRBD2
CDR3nt: TGTGCCAGCAGCCAAGGCCAGCGGGGGTCCGATACGCAGTATTTT
CDR3aa: CASSQGQRGSDTQYF

len: 13
abundance: .
v_gene: TRBV5-4
j_gene: TRBJ1-2
d_gene: .
CDR3nt: TGTGCCAGCAGCTTGGGACAGAACTATGGCTACACCTTC
CDR3aa: CASSLGQNYGYTF

len: 16
abundance: .
v_gene: TRBV29-1
j_gene: TRBJ2-2
d_gene: TRBD1
CDR3nt: TGCAGCGTTAGGACAGGGAGTAGAATCGGGACCGGGGAGCTGTTTTTT
CDR3aa: CSVRTGSRIGTGELFF

len: 13
abundance: .
v_gene: TRBV19
j_gene: TRBJ2-7
d_gene: .
CDR3nt: TGTGCCAGTAGTAGCCGGGACTCCCACGAGCAGTACTTC
CDR3aa: CASSSRDSHEQYF

len: 14
abundance: .
v_gene: TRBV5-1
j_gene: TRBJ2-7
d_gene: TRBD1
CDR3nt: TGCGCCAGCAGCAAGACAGGGGTCGACTACGAGCAGTACTTC
CDR3aa: CASSKTGVDYEQYF